The next 30 T cell receptor beta chains were all read from a single sample in a study of blood T cell repertoires in COVID-19. Produced via immunoSEQ multiplex PCR; TCRdb's table is partial and in-frame only. The sample includes under 200,000 clones, about nine tenths of them seen just once. Sequenced input: peripheral blood. The receptors were sampled from a woman aged 60-70 years with COVID-19, enrolled during active disease.

The chain couples TRBV6-5 to TRBJ2-7, with TRBD2 matching 11 bases. The CDR3 contains 15 residues. The germline V gene has CDR1 MNHEY and CDR2 SVGAGI. Trimming at V came to 5 bases and at J to 1 base, leaving 4 bases not matched to a gene. Here the CDR3 DNA reads TGTGCCAGCAGTCCACTAGCGGGAGTTTCCTACGAGCAGTACTTC. Amino acid sequence: CASSPLAGVSYEQYF.

This rearrangement joins TRBV7-2 to TRBJ2-7; 10 nucleotides match TRBD2. The CDR3 is 14 amino acids. V dropped 5 bases and J dropped 2; count of bases not matched to a gene: 3. From germline, CDR1 is SGHTA and CDR2 FQGNSA. The CDR3 region is CASSPSGGAYEQYF. DNA for the CDR3: TGTGCCAGCAGCCCTAGCGGGGGTGCCTACGAGCAGTACTTC. The full variable domain, its missing parts supplied by reference TRBV7-2 and TRBJ2-7, is GAGVSQSPSNKVTEKGKDVELRCDPISGHTALYWYRQSLGQGLEFLIYFQGNSAPDKSGLPSDRFSAERTGGSVSTLTIQRTQQEDSAVYLCASSPSGGAYEQYFGPGTRLTVT.

The genes are TRBV19 and TRBJ1-5; TRBD1 is a possible D gene (5 bases). CDR1 LNHDA and CDR2 SQIVND come from the germline V gene (reference sequence). The germline V and J ends were trimmed by 7 bases and 3 bases, with 19 bases remaining between them. The CDR3 loop spans 16 amino acids. CDR3 nucleotides: TGTGCCAGTAAGGGGTTCAGGGAATGGTACAATCAGCCCCAGCATTTT. Its protein product is CASKGFREWYNQPQHF.

This clone was counted between two and nine times. The chain combines TRBV6-2 or TRBV6-3 with TRBJ1-5, with D possibly being TRBD1 (6 bases). This CDR3 is built from 15 residues. Trimming stripped 2 bases from V and 3 bases from J, with 11 bases between. Germline V gives CDR1 MNHEY, CDR2 SVGEGT. CDR3 nucleotides: TGTGCCAGCAGTTACCCCAGGACAGTCAATCAGCCCCAGCATTTT. As protein: CASSYPRTVNQPQHF.

The J gene is TRBJ1-2, the V gene TRBV5-4, with D uncertain. V lost 0 bases and J lost 9, with 6 bases in between. Germline values: CDR1 SGHNT, CDR2 YYREEE (reference sequence). The CDR3 loop spans 11 amino acids. The CDR3 DNA follows: TGTGCCAGCAGCTTGGGGCCGCGCTACACCTTC. Translating it yields CASSLGPRYTF. The full variable domain, rest sourced from reference TRBV5-4 and TRBJ1-2, is ETGVTQSPTHLIKTRGQQVTLRCSSQSGHNTVSWYQQALGQGPQFIFQYYREEENGRGNFPPRFSGLQFPNYSSELNVNALELDDSALYLCASSLGPRYTFGSGTRLTVV.

This clone was detected only once. The V call is TRBV19, the J call TRBJ2-1; the D is unclear. V shed 4 bases and J shed 0 bases, with 10 bases lying between them. This CDR3 comprises 15 residues. Germline CDR1 and CDR2: LNHDA and SQIVND (reference sequence). CDR3 in amino acids: CASSTQASSYNEQFF. CDR3 sequence (DNA): TGTGCCAGTAGTACTCAAGCGAGCTCCTACAATGAGCAGTTCTTC.

The chain couples TRBV4-3 to TRBJ1-6, with D unclear. Trimming stripped 4 bases from V and 6 bases from J, with 13 bases between. The germline V gene has CDR1 LGHNA and CDR2 YSLEER. CDR3 length: 15 amino acids. In DNA, the CDR3 is TGCGCCAGCAGCCGAAGTTTGGGAGGTAATTCACCCCTCCACTTT. Its protein is CASSRSLGGNSPLHF.

The rearrangement uses TRBV28 and TRBJ1-4; 8 bases match TRBD1. CDR3 length: 15 amino acids. V dropped 5 bases and J dropped 7; count of bases not matched to a gene: 9. Germline lookup yields CDR1 MDHEN and CDR2 SYDVKM. CDR3 bases: TGTGCCAGCAGTCCTTTGGACAGGGCGGGTGAAAAACTGTTTTTT. Translated: CASSPLDRAGEKLFF.

The chain employs TRBV6-4 and TRBJ2-2, with D unclear. Germline V gene sequence: CDR1 MRHNA, CDR2 SNTAGT. V lost 6 bases, J lost 1 base, and 9 bases lay in between. The CDR3 spans 14 residues. The CDR3 protein is CASRHRENTGELFF. In DNA form, the CDR3 reads TGTGCCAGCAGACACAGAGAGAACACCGGGGAGCTGTTTTTT.

This chain joins TRBV19 and TRBJ1-1; D gene unclear. CDR3 length: 14 amino acids. CDR1 LNHDA and CDR2 SQIVND come from the germline V gene (reference sequence). The V end lost 2 bases, the J end lost 2 bases, and 9 bases lay between the germline ends. CDR3 in amino acids: CASSITAGNTEAFF. CDR3 DNA sequence: TGTGCCAGTAGTATAACAGCAGGTAACACTGAAGCTTTCTTT.

This chain connects TRBV15 to TRBJ1-4; D remains unclear. This CDR3 has 13 amino acids. V dropped 10 bases and J dropped 0 bases, with 9 bases sitting between them. Germline CDR1 and CDR2: LNHNV and YYDKDF (reference sequence). The CDR3 bases are TGTGCCATCACTCAGGCAACTAATGAAAAACTGTTTTTT. Amino acid sequence: CAITQATNEKLFF. The variable domain in full, completed from reference TRBV15 and TRBJ1-4, reads DAMVIQNPRYQVTQFGKPVTLSCSQTLNHNVMYWYQQKSSQAPKLLFHYYDKDFNNEADTPDNFQSRRPNTSFCFLDIRSPGLGDTAMYLCAITQATNEKLFFGSGTQLSVL.

This sequence joins TRBV6-5 and TRBJ1-2, with D maybe TRBD1 (5 bases). Germline V CDR1 and CDR2: MNHEY, SVGAGI. The V end was cut by 2 bases, the J end by 4 bases, with 14 bases between. The CDR3 has 15 amino acids. The CDR3 spells CASSYSPRAVYGYTF. Here the CDR3 DNA reads TGTGCCAGCAGTTACAGTCCCAGGGCGGTCTATGGCTACACCTTC.

The chain combines TRBV29-1 with TRBJ2-2; TRBD1 aligns across 8 bases. Losses at the gene ends were 7 bases for V and 1 base for J; bases not matched to a gene: 5. The CDR3 length is 14 residues. CDR1 SQVTM and CDR2 ANQGSEA come from the germline V gene. Written as DNA, the CDR3 is TGCAGCGCCCTGACAGGGGTGAACACCGGGGAGCTGTTTTTT. It specifies CSALTGVNTGELFF.

This clone was detected only a few times. The chain joins TRBV5-4 to TRBJ2-7, with D possibly TRBD1 on 6 matching bases. Germline lookup yields CDR1 SGHNT and CDR2 YYREEE (reference sequence). With 0 bases removed from V and 3 bases from J, the gap between germline ends came to 16 bases. CDR3 length: 16 amino acids. As DNA, the CDR3 is TGTGCCAGCAGCTTGGAAACAGGGCTCCTAAACTACGAGCAGTACTTC. It codes for CASSLETGLLNYEQYF.

The gene calls are TRBV10-3 and TRBJ1-1; 11 positions match TRBD1. Germline V gene sequence: CDR1 ENHRY, CDR2 SYGVKD. V trimming: 3 bases; J trimming: 1 base; junction bases outside the gene matches: 4. The CDR3 is 16 amino acids. The CDR3 DNA follows: TGTGCCATCAGTGATGGACAGGGGGCAAGGAACACTGAAGCTTTCTTT. This gives the protein CAISDGQGARNTEAFF.

The genes are TRBV6-1 and TRBJ1-6, with D perhaps matching TRBD1 (5 bases). Germline V gene sequence: CDR1 MNHNS, CDR2 SASEGT. This CDR3 is 18 amino acids long. Between the trimmed V and J ends, which lost 4 bases and 7 bases, there was a span of 23 bases. CDR3 coding DNA: TGTGCCAGCAGTGTGCCTTTCCCTGTAGACAGCTACAATTCACCCCTCCACTTT. Protein: CASSVPFPVDSYNSPLHF.

The chain employs TRBV30 and TRBJ2-7, with 11 bases that match TRBD2. The CDR3 totals 17 residues. The V and J ends lost 3 bases and 1 base, in that order; junction bases with no gene match: 11. CDR1 is GTSNPN, CDR2 SVGIG, per germline (reference sequence). The CDR3 here is CAWSAISTSGASYEQYF. The CDR3 DNA reads as TGTGCCTGGAGCGCAATCTCGACTAGCGGGGCATCCTACGAGCAGTACTTC.

The V and J genes are TRBV18 and TRBJ2-7; 9 nucleotides agree with TRBD1. This CDR3 is built from 16 residues. Unmatched junction bases numbered 18, after V lost 8 bases and J lost 7 bases. CDR1 KGHSH and CDR2 LQKENI come from the germline V gene. The CDR3 loop reads CASTDRGRGPAGEQYF. In nucleotides, the CDR3 is TGTGCCAGCACCGACAGGGGGAGGGGGCCCGCGGGGGAGCAGTACTTC.

Written as DNA, the CDR3 is TGTGCCACCAGTCTAGGAGGGACTGAAGCTTTCTTT. Encoded protein: CATSLGGTEAFF. The chain recombines TRBV24-1 with TRBJ1-1; D gene unclear. This CDR3 is 12 amino acids long. Germline V gene sequence: CDR1 KGHDR, CDR2 SFDVKD. The germline V and J ends were trimmed by 6 bases and 5 bases, with 9 bases remaining between them.

This chain joins TRBV5-5 and TRBJ1-4; D gene ambiguous. V shed 1 base and J shed 5 bases, with 15 bases lying between them. There are 16 residues in the CDR3. Germline-derived CDR1 and CDR2 are SGHKS and YYEKEE (reference sequence). CDR3 region: CASSLRAGVWNEKLFF. The DNA of the CDR3 is TGTGCCAGCAGCTTGAGGGCCGGGGTTTGGAATGAAAAACTGTTTTTT.

The genes are TRBV4-3 and TRBJ2-7, with D tentatively TRBD2 (6 bases). Trimming pared 9 bases from V and 3 bases from J, leaving 15 bases between. This CDR3 has 13 residues. Germline V gene lookup returns CDR1 LGHNA and CDR2 YSLEER. This CDR3 is CASSGRRDYEQYF. Here the CDR3 DNA reads TGCGCCAGTTCCGGACGGAGGGACTACGAGCAGTACTTC.

Here the CDR3 DNA reads TGTGCCAGCAGCCAACTCCAGGGGGCACGTGGCTACACCTTC. It encodes CASSQLQGARGYTF. The chain combines TRBV3-1 (or the pseudogene TRBV3-2) with TRBJ1-2, with 8 bases identical to TRBD1. Losses at the gene ends were 2 bases for V and 7 bases for J; bases not matched to a gene: 6. The CDR3 is made up of 14 amino acids. Germline loops: CDR1 LGHDT, CDR2 YNNKEL (reference sequence).

This clone was seen only once. The rearrangement uses TRBV3-1 (or the pseudogene TRBV3-2) and TRBJ1-2; 12 bases are a match to TRBD1. CDR3 length: 16 residues. V lost 2 bases and J lost 9; bases outside the gene matches: 10. Germline assignment: CDR1 LGHDT and CDR2 YNNKEL (reference sequence). CDR3 in amino acids: CASSQTFPGQGASYTF. In nucleotides, the CDR3 is TGTGCCAGCAGCCAAACATTTCCGGGACAGGGGGCGAGCTACACCTTC.

Here the CDR3 DNA reads TGTGCCACCAGCAGAACTAGCGGGCGGTTGGGTGAGCAGTTCTTC. Protein sequence: CATSRTSGRLGEQFF. The chain employs TRBV15 and TRBJ2-1, with 9 bases identical to TRBD2. CDR3 length equals 15 residues. J was trimmed by 9 bases and V by 2 bases; bases with no gene match: 8. Germline V gene sequence: CDR1 LNHNV, CDR2 YYDKDF (reference sequence).

The chain links TRBV30 to TRBJ1-5; 10 bases are a match to TRBD1. V lost 3 bases, J lost 10 bases, and 9 bases stayed unmatched. The CDR3 extends over 14 amino acids. Germline CDR1 is GTSNPN and CDR2 is SVGIG (reference sequence). CDR3 region: CAWSPGQGMEPQHF. CDR3 in DNA: TGTGCCTGGAGCCCGGGACAGGGGATGGAACCCCAGCATTTT.

The chain employs TRBV21-1 and TRBJ1-3; the table calls TRBD1, which could not be checked here. TRBV21-1 is a recognized pseudogene. The CDR3 has 20 residues. The CDR3 DNA reads TGTGCCAGCAGCGCCCACTCCGACAGGGTTAGAGTTTACGGTGGAAACACCATATATTTT. Amino acid sequence: CASSAHSDRVRVYGGNTIYF.

This clone was detected a few times. This chain connects TRBV10-3 to TRBJ1-4; 8 nucleotides line up with TRBD1. CDR1 is ENHRY and CDR2 is SYGVKD in the germline V gene. This CDR3 is built from 16 residues. With 6 bases clipped from V and 7 bases from J, the junction kept 13 bases outside the gene matches. In DNA, the CDR3 is TGTGCCATCAGCGCCTCGATGCAGGGGGCGCGTGAAAAACTGTTTTTT. Its translation is CAISASMQGAREKLFF.

V is TRBV4-3 and J is TRBJ2-1, with TRBD1 matching 12 bases. From germline, CDR1 is LGHNA and CDR2 YSLEER. V shed 3 bases and J 8 bases; nucleotides not matched to a gene: 5. CDR3 length: 15 residues. The CDR3 DNA sequence: TGCGCCAGCAGCCAGACGGGACAGGGGGCGCATGAGCAGTTCTTC. This sequence encodes CASSQTGQGAHEQFF.

This clone was detected ten times or more. V and J are TRBV29-1 and TRBJ1-3; a possible D gene is TRBD1 (5 bases). Germline CDR1 is SQVTM and CDR2 is ANQGSEA. The ends were cut back, 1 base at V and 4 bases at J, with 11 bases in the middle. The CDR3 covers 14 residues. The DNA of the CDR3 is TGCAGCGTTGAAGGCGGGGACGCGGGAAACACCATATATTTT. Its translation: CSVEGGDAGNTIYF.

The V gene is TRBV7-2, the J gene TRBJ2-2; 8 bases are a match to TRBD1. There are 15 residues in the CDR3. V lost 5 bases and J lost 4; bases outside the gene matches: 6. The V gene's germline CDR1 is SGHTA and CDR2 FQGNSA. The CDR3 reads CASSPAGGPTGELFF. Written as DNA, the CDR3 is TGTGCCAGCAGCCCAGCAGGGGGCCCCACCGGGGAGCTGTTTTTT. Variable domain in full (rest from reference TRBV7-2 and TRBJ2-2): GAGVSQSPSNKVTEKGKDVELRCDPISGHTALYWYRQSLGQGLEFLIYFQGNSAPDKSGLPSDRFSAERTGGSVSTLTIQRTQQEDSAVYLCASSPAGGPTGELFFGEGSRLTVL.